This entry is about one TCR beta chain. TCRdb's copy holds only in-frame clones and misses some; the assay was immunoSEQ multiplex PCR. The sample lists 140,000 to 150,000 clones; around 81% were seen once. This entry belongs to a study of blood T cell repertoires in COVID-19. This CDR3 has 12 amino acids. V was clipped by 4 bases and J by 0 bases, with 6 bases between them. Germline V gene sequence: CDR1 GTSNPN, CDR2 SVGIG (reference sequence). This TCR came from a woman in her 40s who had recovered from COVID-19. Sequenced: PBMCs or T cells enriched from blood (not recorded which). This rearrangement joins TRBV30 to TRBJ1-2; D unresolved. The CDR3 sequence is CAWTVTNYGYTF. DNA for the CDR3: TGTGCCTGGACAGTTACTAACTATGGCTACACCTTC. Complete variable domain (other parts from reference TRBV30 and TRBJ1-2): SQTIHQWPATLVQPVGSPLSLECTVEGTSNPNLYWYRQAAGRGLQLLFYSVGIGQISSEVPQNLSASRPQDRQFILSSKKLLLSDSGFYLCAWTVTNYGYTFGSGTRLTVV.